This T cell receptor beta chain was sequenced in a study of cytotoxic CD8 clonotypes in ibrutinib-treated CLL. Study-wide background: Partial response occurred in roughly 25 patients and complete response in 2; at median approximately 70 months, approximately 14 remained remitted and approximately twelve progressed.

Using immunoSEQ multiplex PCR, the repertoire was profiled, and TCRdb retains in-frame clones only, with some absent. The table records approximately 46,000 clones, over 60% of them present only once. Study observations and caveats: Public clonotypes were seen rarely and were contracted or stable on treatment.

Frozen-stored PBMCs produced about 2 micrograms of genomic DNA for TCR beta libraries. This CDR3 has 13 amino acids. Germline CDR1 is SNHLY and CDR2 is FYNNEI. V shed 8 bases and J 8 bases; nucleotides not matched to a gene: 9. Concerning this clone itself: Its antigen is not identified.

This TCR was sampled from a human donor with chronic lymphocytic leukemia. The chain combines TRBV2 with TRBJ2-1, with 7 nucleotides matching TRBD2. Sequenced material: PBMCs, taken after 12 months of ibrutinib treatment. CDR3 sequence (DNA): TGTGCCAGCCACCAGCGGGATTGGGATGAGCAGTTCTTC. Translating it yields CASHQRDWDEQFF.